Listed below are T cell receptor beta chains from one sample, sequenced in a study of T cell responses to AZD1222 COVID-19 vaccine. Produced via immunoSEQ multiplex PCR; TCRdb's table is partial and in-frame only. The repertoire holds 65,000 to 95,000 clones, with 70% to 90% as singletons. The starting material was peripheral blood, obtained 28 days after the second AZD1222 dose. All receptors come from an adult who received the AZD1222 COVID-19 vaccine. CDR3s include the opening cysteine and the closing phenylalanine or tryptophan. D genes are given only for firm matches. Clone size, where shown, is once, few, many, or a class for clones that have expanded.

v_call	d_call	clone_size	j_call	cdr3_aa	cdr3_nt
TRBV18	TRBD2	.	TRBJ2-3	CASSPSTSGLSTDTQYF	TGTGCCAGCTCACCCTCAACTAGCGGCCTTAGCACAGATACGCAGTATTTT
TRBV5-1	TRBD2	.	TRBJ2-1	CASSFVLAGVYNEQFF	TGCGCCAGCAGCTTCGTTTTAGCGGGCGTTTACAATGAGCAGTTCTTC
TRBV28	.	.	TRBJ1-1	CATIKSHNTEAFF	TGTGCCACCATAAAGTCCCATAACACTGAAGCTTTCTTT
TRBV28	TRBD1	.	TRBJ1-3	CASSLTGVSGNTIYF	TGTGCCAGCAGCCTCACAGGGGTCTCTGGAAACACCATATATTTT
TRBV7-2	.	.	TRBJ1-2	CASSLGQRIYGYTF	TGTGCCAGCAGCTTAGGACAGCGAATCTATGGCTACACCTTC
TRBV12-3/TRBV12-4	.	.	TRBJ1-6	CASSTTGQSPLHF	TGTGCCAGCAGCACCACAGGGCAATCACCCCTCCACTTT
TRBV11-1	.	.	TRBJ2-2	CASSFSYSGPGELFF	TGTGCCAGCAGCTTTTCCTACAGCGGGCCCGGGGAGCTGTTTTTT
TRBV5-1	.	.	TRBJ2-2	CASSLALGTGYTGELFF	TGCGCCAGCAGCTTGGCTCTGGGAACAGGCTACACCGGGGAGCTGTTTTTT
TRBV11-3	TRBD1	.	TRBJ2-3	CASSLRQGELDTQYF	TGTGCCAGCAGCCTCCGGCAGGGGGAATTAGATACGCAGTATTTT
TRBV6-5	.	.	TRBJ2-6	CASSYGRGRVSNVLTF	TGTGCCAGCAGTTATGGGAGGGGGCGCGTTTCCAACGTCCTGACTTTC
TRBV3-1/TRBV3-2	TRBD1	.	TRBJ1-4	CASSQEGTGLEKLFF	TGTGCCAGCAGCCAAGAGGGGACAGGTCTTGAAAAACTGTTTTTT
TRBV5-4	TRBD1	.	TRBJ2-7	CASSSTGGRPYEQYF	TGTGCCAGCAGTTCGACAGGGGGCCGACCCTACGAGCAGTACTTC
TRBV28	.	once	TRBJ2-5	CASSLLEATQYF	TGTGCCAGCAGTCTCCTTGAGGCCACCCAGTACTTC
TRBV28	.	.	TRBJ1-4	CASRFGGKLFF	TGTGCCAGCAGATTCGGGGGAAAACTGTTTTTT
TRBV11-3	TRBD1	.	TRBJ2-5	CASSLGQGVGETQYF	TGTGCCAGCAGTTTGGGACAGGGGGTAGGAGAGACCCAGTACTTC
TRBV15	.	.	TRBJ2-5	CATSGGGDQETQYF	TGTGCCACCAGCGGAGGAGGGGACCAAGAGACCCAGTACTTC
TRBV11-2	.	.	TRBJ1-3	CASSQNRASIYF	TGTGCCAGCAGCCAAAACAGGGCCTCCATATATTTT
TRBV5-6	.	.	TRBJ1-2	CASCDLGDRSYGYTF	TGTGCCAGCTGCGACCTAGGTGACAGGAGCTATGGCTACACCTTC
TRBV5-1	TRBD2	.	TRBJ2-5	CASSLEGTSGLKTQYF	TGCGCCAGCAGCTTGGAAGGGACTAGCGGGCTAAAGACCCAGTACTTC
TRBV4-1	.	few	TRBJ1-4	CASSQVGAREIFDEKLFF	TGCGCCAGCAGCCAAGTCGGCGCAAGGGAAATATTTGATGAAAAACTGTTTTTT
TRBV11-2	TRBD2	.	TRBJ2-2	CASSHSGVNTGELFF	TGTGCCAGCAGCCATAGCGGGGTGAACACCGGGGAGCTGTTTTTT
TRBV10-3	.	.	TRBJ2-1	CAISGGSYNEQFF	TGTGCCATCAGTGGGGGCAGCTACAATGAGCAGTTCTTC
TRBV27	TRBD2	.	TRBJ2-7	CASSSSGGEQYF	TGTGCCAGCAGTTCCTCCGGGGGGGAGCAGTACTTC
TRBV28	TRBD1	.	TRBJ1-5	CASSLSQGDQPQHF	TGTGCCAGCAGTTTAAGTCAGGGGGACCAGCCCCAGCATTTT
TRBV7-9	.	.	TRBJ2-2	CASSHRRTGELFF	TGTGCCAGCAGCCACAGGCGGACCGGGGAGCTGTTTTTT
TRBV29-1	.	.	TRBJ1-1	CSAEGGSDTEAFF	TGCAGCGCTGAAGGGGGTTCGGACACTGAAGCTTTCTTT
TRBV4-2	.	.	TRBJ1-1	CASSLNSRGNTEAFF	TGTGCCAGCAGCCTAAACAGTAGGGGCAACACTGAAGCTTTCTTT
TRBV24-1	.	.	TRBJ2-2	CATSALYTGELFF	TGTGCCACCAGTGCTTTGTACACCGGGGAGCTGTTTTTT
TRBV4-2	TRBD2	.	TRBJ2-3	CASSQDGASGADTQYF	TGTGCCAGCAGCCAAGATGGCGCTAGCGGGGCAGATACGCAGTATTTT
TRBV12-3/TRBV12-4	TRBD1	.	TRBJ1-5	CASTFDRVQPQHF	TGTGCCAGCACCTTTGACAGGGTCCAGCCCCAGCATTTT
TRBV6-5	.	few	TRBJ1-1	CASSYSGGGTEAFF	TGTGCCAGCAGTTACTCTGGGGGTGGCACTGAAGCTTTCTTT
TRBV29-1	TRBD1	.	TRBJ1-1	CSVALGQGIGNTEAFF	TGCAGCGTTGCATTAGGACAGGGGATAGGAAACACTGAAGCTTTCTTT
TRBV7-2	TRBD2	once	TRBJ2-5	CASSLSGGETQYF	TGTGCCAGCAGCCTCTCGGGGGGAGAGACCCAGTACTTC
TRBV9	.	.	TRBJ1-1	CASSVTVNTEAFF	TGTGCCAGCAGCGTAACGGTGAACACTGAAGCTTTCTTT
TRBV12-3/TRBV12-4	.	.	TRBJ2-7	CASRYGTTYEQYF	TGTGCCAGCAGATATGGGACCACCTACGAGCAGTACTTC
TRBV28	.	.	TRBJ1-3	CASSLSLNSGNTIYF	TGTGCCAGCAGTTTATCGCTCAACTCTGGAAACACCATATATTTT
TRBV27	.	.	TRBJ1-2	CASSPDGNYGYTF	TGTGCCAGCAGTCCGGACGGTAACTATGGCTACACCTTC
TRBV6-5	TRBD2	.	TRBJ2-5	CASTLAGQETQYF	TGTGCCAGCACCCTAGCGGGGCAAGAGACCCAGTACTTC
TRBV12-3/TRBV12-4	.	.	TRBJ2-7	CASSFWRYEQYF	TGTGCCAGCAGTTTTTGGAGGTACGAGCAGTACTTC
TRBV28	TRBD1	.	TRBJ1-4	CASRQGKYATNEKLFF	TGTGCCAGCAGACAGGGGAAATACGCAACTAATGAAAAACTGTTTTTT
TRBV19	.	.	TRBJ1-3	CASSMRTRAPAIYF	TGTGCCAGTAGTATGAGGACAAGGGCCCCGGCCATATATTTT
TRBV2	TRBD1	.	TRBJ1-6	CASSEGTGIHSPLHF	TGTGCCAGCAGTGAAGGGACAGGGATCCATTCACCCCTCCACTTT
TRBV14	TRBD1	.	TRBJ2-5	CASSRRTGTHNQETQYF	TGTGCCAGCAGCCGCCGGACAGGGACCCATAATCAAGAGACCCAGTACTTC
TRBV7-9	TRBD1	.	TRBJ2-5	CASSLTGQGAGETQYF	TGTGCCAGCAGCTTAACCGGACAGGGGGCAGGAGAGACCCAGTACTTC
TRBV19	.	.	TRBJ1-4	CASNEATNEKLFF	TGTGCCAGTAATGAGGCAACTAATGAAAAACTGTTTTTT
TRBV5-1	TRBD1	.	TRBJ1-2	CASSFGQGADGYTF	TGCGCCAGCAGCTTCGGACAGGGGGCCGATGGCTACACCTTC
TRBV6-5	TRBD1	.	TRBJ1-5	CASRLRTGLNQPQHF	TGTGCCAGCAGGCTTCGGACAGGCCTCAATCAGCCCCAGCATTTT
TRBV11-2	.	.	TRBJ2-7	CASSFGTHATYEQYF	TGTGCCAGCAGCTTCGGGACACATGCTACCTACGAGCAGTACTTC
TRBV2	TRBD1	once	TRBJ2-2	CASSGGQGSAGELFF	TGTGCCAGCAGTGGGGGACAGGGCTCGGCCGGGGAGCTGTTTTTT
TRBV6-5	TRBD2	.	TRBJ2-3	CASSISGGATDTQYF	TGTGCCAGCAGTATTAGCGGGGGGGCTACAGATACGCAGTATTTT
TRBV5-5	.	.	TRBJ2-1	CASTQATSYNEQFF	TGTGCCAGCACCCAAGCCACTAGCTACAATGAGCAGTTCTTC
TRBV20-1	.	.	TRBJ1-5	CSASPGAWDNQPQHF	TGCAGTGCTAGTCCGGGGGCGTGGGACAATCAGCCCCAGCATTTT
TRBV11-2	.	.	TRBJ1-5	CASAKGGRSNQPQHF	TGTGCCAGCGCGAAAGGCGGCAGGAGCAATCAGCCCCAGCATTTT
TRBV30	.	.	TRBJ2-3	CALVAGTGSTDTQYF	TGTGCCTTAGTGGCCGGGACTGGGAGCACAGATACGCAGTATTTT